This TCR beta chain was sequenced during a study of T cell repertoires in cytomegalovirus infection. Points from the study as a whole: CMV-specific TCR beta clonotypes restricted by HLA-C dominated the ex vivo response.

The CDR3 loop spans 15 amino acids. Germline V lookup: CDR1 SGHRS, CDR2 YFSETQ. V trimming: 4 bases; J trimming: 0 bases; junction bases outside the gene matches: 5. Note on this clonotype: As yet, its antigen is unknown.

TCRdb reanalysed the reads using MiXCR and keeps one entry per CDR3 protein. The sample has about 920,000 distinct CDR3 sequences, approximately 30% seen once. This sequence was found in a human donor in good health (CMV status not recorded). Some clones in this sample may be carry-over from other donors' samples. The gene calls are TRBV5-1 and TRBJ2-7, with 9 bases matching TRBD1. The sequences come from cultured CD8+ T cells from PBMCs, collected from culture after CMV antigen stimulation. DNA for the CDR3: TGCGCCAGCAGCCGCGACAGGGGGATCTCCTACGAGCAGTACTTC. Encoded protein: CASSRDRGISYEQYF.